This TCR beta chain was sequenced for a study of STAT3 mutations in large granular lymphocyte leukemia (dated by TCRdb to the late 2010s). In terms of the full investigation: Roughly half of the T-LGLL patients who were sequenced longitudinally carried canonical activating STAT3 mutations. Over half of the T-LGLL patients were given one or more immunosuppressive therapy regimens, and around 40% of those treated had a hematologic response. To reconstruct clonal hierarchy and dynamics, serial deep sequencing of TCRbeta CDR3 and STAT3 was performed in patients with T-cell large granular lymphocyte leukemia. Eighteen representative T-LGLL cases were selected from an initial cohort of over 200 LGL patients for longitudinal TCRbeta and STAT3 sequencing. As controls, the study also included longitudinal sequencing of a couple of patients with natural killer LGL leukemia. Patients were sequenced at 4 time points on average, with the number of samplings per patient ranging from 2 to 8. The research as a whole found: Since codominant clonotypes persisted in some patients, a small but highly pathogenic clone may have gone undetected. Because no samples were available when a clone first appeared, clonal expansion had to be inferred from samplings taken at other points. Variable intervals between samplings and differing treatment regimens complicated linking therapy response to changes in TCR clonal burden. In 6 of 18 patients, TCR clonotype switching occurred after therapy, and every newly emerging clone was STAT3 wild type. Dominant TCR clone burden was found to exceed STAT3 mutant burden in several patients, suggesting that STAT3 mutation arose secondarily within a pre-expanded clone. At least one immunodominant TCRbeta clonotype was identified in every T-LGLL patient, and multiple immunodominant subclonotypes were identified in about half of the T-LGLL patients.

TCRbeta libraries were sequenced on an Illumina MiSeq, and an average of roughly 41,000 productive templates per sample was obtained. The immunoSEQ assay, which uses multiplex PCR amplification, was used to generate TCRbeta CDR3 libraries. The paper's data handling went like this. Repertoire diversity was computed as previously defined, with values near 0 indicating extremely monoclonal samples. The table comes from immuneACCESS by way of TCRdb, which keeps in-frame sequences with V and J called. Part of the clones is missing from these tables; in studies checked, under half for an unresolved V gene and the rest for unknown reasons. The V and J calls and clone size come from that table; D and trimming were worked out from the DNA. The sample records approximately 29,000 clones, approximately 84% of which are singletons. The ten largest account for roughly an eighth of the sample. The germline V gene provides CDR1 KGHSH and CDR2 LQKENI. V lost 1 base and J lost 4 bases; the stretch between them is 10 bases long. Taken from cysteine to phenylalanine, the CDR3 has 14 residues. CDR3 DNA only is kept here, 42 bases in frame from base 1.

Turning to this clone: Its cognate antigen has yet to be identified. The input lacks base qualities; no much larger clone sits a single base away.

The same DNA, extracted from blood mononuclear cells, served for both the TCR sequencing and the STAT3 sequencing. The receptor comes from a man between 60 and 70 years old with T-cell large granular lymphocyte leukemia. Some clones in this sample may be carry-over from other donors' samples. The age is the age at diagnosis. The receptor chain draws on TRBV18 and TRBJ1-1; the D gene remains uncertain. Sequenced sample: peripheral blood mononuclear cells. The CDR3 protein is CASSPQEGRTEAFF. The DNA sequence follows: TGTGCCAGCTCACCACAAGAGGGCCGCACTGAAGCTTTCTTT. With the rest looked up from the reference TRBV18 and TRBJ1-1 genes rather than sequenced, the full variable domain is NAGVMQNPRHLVRRRGQEARLRCSPMKGHSHVYWYRQLPEEGLKFMVYLQKENIIDESGMPKERFSAEFPKEGPSILRIQQVVRGDSAAYFCASSPQEGRTEAFFGQGTRLTVV.